These 8 T cell receptor beta chains came from one sample sequenced in a study of shared clonotypes between healthy human individuals. Here immunoSEQ multiplex PCR was the method, and the copy in TCRdb shows in-frame clones only, minus some. There are about 520,000 clones in the sample; more than 95% occur only once, and about 0.068% lies in the top ten. The specimen was naive CD4+ T cells sorted from blood. As for subset: CD45RA+ positively selected. These receptors came from a woman in her twenties or thirties in good health.

This clone was recorded a few times. The J gene is TRBJ2-1, the V gene TRBV29-1; D not resolved. Germline CDR1 and CDR2: SQVTM and ANQGSEA. V was trimmed by 5 bases and J by 9 bases, leaving 2 bases between them. The CDR3 has 8 amino acids. CDR3 in amino acids: CSVSEQFF. CDR3 bases: TGCAGCGTTTCTGAGCAGTTCTTC.

This clone was found once. The gene calls are TRBV15 and TRBJ2-1, with 14 nucleotides matching TRBD2. Looked up from germline, CDR1 is LNHNV and CDR2 is YYDKDF (reference sequence). The CDR3 runs to 18 residues. V lost 1 base, J lost 9 bases, and 11 bases stayed unmatched. CDR3 protein: CATSRGHGGTSGRGEQFF. CDR3 in DNA: TGTGCCACCAGCAGAGGACACGGCGGGACTAGCGGGAGAGGTGAGCAGTTCTTC. Supplemented by reference TRBV15 and TRBJ2-1, the full variable domain reads DAMVIQNPRYQVTQFGKPVTLSCSQTLNHNVMYWYQQKSSQAPKLLFHYYDKDFNNEADTPDNFQSRRPNTSFCFLDIRSPGLGDTAMYLCATSRGHGGTSGRGEQFFGPGTRLTVL.

The V call is TRBV2, the J call TRBJ2-5, with 8 nucleotides matching TRBD2. In germline, CDR1 is SNHLY, CDR2 FYNNEI. The CDR3 is 14 amino acids. J gave up 1 base and V 6 bases, and 4 bases lay outside the gene matches. The CDR3 DNA is TGTGCCAGCAGGGCCGGACTAGCCCAAGAGACCCAGTACTTC. This sequence encodes CASRAGLAQETQYF.

J is TRBJ2-1 and V is TRBV28; 9 positions match TRBD2. The CDR3 runs to 16 residues. The ends lost 4 bases at V and 6 bases at J; junction bases unmatched: 10. The V gene's germline CDR1 is MDHEN and CDR2 SYDVKM. The CDR3 DNA sequence: TGTGCCAGCAGTTCCCTCGGGCGGGAGGGCGTCAATGAGCAGTTCTTC. Translation: CASSSLGREGVNEQFF.

There are a few counts of this clone. The chain carries TRBV10-3 and TRBJ2-7; D might be TRBD1 or TRBD2, each matching 5 bases. There are 12 residues in the CDR3. Germline values: CDR1 ENHRY, CDR2 SYGVKD. Trimming left V 11 bases short and J 5 bases short, with 16 bases between. CDR3 protein: CAGGPRNNEQYF. CDR3 nucleotide sequence: TGTGCCGGGGGACCCAGGAATAACGAGCAGTACTTC.

V is TRBV5-1 and J is TRBJ2-5; D is possibly TRBD1 (6 bases). Germline CDR1 is SGHRS and CDR2 is YFSETQ. The CDR3 is 15 amino acids. Deletions cut 4 bases from V and 3 bases from J, with 16 bases between. CDR3 bases: TGCGCCAGCAGCAGAAAGCCGACAGGCGAAGAGACCCAGTACTTC. This gives the protein CASSRKPTGEETQYF.

The DNA of the CDR3 is TGTGCCTGGAGTAAGGGCCCATCGCTGGGGCCAAATCAGCCCCAGCATTTT. Translated: CAWSKGPSLGPNQPQHF. V usage is TRBV30 and J usage is TRBJ1-5; D possibly corresponds to TRBD1 (5 bases). V lost 2 bases to trimming and J lost 4 bases, with 21 bases between them. Germline-derived CDR1 and CDR2 are GTSNPN and SVGIG (reference sequence). There are 17 residues in the CDR3.

This clone was observed once. Other DNA variants within this sample encode the same CDR3. This sequence joins TRBV10-1 and TRBJ1-1, with D unclear. The CDR3 runs to 12 residues. Germline V gives CDR1 WNHNN, CDR2 SYGVQD (reference sequence). The germline V and J ends were trimmed by 4 bases and 1 base, with 4 bases remaining between them. The CDR3 sequence is CASSAGNTEAFF. The CDR3 nucleotides read TGCGCCAGCAGTGCCGGGAACACTGAAGCTTTCTTT.